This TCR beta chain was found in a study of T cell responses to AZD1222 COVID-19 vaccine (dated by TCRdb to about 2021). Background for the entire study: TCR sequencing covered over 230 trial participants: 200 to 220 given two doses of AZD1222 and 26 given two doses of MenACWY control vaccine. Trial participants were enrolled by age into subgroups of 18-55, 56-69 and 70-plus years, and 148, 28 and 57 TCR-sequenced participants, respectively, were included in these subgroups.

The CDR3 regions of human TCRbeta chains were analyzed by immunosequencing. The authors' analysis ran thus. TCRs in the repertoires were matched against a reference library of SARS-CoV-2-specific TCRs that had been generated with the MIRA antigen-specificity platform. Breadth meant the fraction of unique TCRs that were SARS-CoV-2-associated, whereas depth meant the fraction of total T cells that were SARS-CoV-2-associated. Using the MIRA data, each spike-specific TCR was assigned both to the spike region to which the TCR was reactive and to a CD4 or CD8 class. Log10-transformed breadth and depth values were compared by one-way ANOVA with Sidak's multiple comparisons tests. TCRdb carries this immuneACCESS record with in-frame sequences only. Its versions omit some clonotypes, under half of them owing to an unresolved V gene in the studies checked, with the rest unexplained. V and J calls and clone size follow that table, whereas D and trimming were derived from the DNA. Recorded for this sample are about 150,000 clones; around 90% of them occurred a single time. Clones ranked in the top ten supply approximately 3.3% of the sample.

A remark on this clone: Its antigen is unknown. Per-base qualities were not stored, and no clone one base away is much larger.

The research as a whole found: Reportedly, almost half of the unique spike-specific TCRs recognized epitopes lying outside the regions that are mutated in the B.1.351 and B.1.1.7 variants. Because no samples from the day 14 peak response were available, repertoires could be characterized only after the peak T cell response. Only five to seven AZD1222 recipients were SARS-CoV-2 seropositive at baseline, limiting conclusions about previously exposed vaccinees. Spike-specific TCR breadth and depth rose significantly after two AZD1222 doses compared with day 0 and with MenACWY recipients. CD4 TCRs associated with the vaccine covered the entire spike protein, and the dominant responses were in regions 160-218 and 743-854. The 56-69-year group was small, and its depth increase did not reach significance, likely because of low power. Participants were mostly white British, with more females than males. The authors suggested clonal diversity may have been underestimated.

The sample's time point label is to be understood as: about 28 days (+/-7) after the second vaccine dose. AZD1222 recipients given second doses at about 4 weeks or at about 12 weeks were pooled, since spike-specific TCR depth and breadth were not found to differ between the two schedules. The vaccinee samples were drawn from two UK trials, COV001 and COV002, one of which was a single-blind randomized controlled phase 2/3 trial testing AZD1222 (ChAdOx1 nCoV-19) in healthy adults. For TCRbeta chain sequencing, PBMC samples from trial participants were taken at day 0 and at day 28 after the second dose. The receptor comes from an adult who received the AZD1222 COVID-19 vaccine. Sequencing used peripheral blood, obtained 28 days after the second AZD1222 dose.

The nucleotide sequence is given as TGTGCCTGGAGTCCCTGGGACAGGGGGCGCCTATACGAGCAGTACTTC. Translation gives CAWSPWDRGRLYEQYF. The chain joins TRBV30 to TRBJ2-7, and 12 junction bases match TRBD1. At the junction V is shortened by 2 bases and J by 4 bases; bases outside the gene matches: 9. In the germline V gene (reference sequence), CDR1 corresponds to GTSNPN and CDR2 to SVGIG. Measured from the cysteine to the phenylalanine, the CDR3 is 16 residues long. The only DNA kept is the CDR3, 48 bases in frame from the first base.